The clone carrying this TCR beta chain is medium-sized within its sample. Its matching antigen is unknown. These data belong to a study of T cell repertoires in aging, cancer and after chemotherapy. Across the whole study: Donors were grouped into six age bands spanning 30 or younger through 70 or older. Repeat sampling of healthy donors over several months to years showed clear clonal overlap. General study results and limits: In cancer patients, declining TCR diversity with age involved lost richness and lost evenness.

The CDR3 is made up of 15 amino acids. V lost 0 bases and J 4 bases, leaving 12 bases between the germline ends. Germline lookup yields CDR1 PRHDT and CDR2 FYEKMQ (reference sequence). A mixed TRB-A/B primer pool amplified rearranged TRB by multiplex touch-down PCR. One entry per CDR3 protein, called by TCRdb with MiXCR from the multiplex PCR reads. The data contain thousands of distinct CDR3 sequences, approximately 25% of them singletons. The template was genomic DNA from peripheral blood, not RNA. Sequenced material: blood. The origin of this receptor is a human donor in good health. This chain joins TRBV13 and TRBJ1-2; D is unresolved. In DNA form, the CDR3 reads TGTGCCAGCAGCTTAGGCGGTGGTCTGGGCTATGGCTACACCTTC. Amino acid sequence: CASSLGGGLGYGYTF.